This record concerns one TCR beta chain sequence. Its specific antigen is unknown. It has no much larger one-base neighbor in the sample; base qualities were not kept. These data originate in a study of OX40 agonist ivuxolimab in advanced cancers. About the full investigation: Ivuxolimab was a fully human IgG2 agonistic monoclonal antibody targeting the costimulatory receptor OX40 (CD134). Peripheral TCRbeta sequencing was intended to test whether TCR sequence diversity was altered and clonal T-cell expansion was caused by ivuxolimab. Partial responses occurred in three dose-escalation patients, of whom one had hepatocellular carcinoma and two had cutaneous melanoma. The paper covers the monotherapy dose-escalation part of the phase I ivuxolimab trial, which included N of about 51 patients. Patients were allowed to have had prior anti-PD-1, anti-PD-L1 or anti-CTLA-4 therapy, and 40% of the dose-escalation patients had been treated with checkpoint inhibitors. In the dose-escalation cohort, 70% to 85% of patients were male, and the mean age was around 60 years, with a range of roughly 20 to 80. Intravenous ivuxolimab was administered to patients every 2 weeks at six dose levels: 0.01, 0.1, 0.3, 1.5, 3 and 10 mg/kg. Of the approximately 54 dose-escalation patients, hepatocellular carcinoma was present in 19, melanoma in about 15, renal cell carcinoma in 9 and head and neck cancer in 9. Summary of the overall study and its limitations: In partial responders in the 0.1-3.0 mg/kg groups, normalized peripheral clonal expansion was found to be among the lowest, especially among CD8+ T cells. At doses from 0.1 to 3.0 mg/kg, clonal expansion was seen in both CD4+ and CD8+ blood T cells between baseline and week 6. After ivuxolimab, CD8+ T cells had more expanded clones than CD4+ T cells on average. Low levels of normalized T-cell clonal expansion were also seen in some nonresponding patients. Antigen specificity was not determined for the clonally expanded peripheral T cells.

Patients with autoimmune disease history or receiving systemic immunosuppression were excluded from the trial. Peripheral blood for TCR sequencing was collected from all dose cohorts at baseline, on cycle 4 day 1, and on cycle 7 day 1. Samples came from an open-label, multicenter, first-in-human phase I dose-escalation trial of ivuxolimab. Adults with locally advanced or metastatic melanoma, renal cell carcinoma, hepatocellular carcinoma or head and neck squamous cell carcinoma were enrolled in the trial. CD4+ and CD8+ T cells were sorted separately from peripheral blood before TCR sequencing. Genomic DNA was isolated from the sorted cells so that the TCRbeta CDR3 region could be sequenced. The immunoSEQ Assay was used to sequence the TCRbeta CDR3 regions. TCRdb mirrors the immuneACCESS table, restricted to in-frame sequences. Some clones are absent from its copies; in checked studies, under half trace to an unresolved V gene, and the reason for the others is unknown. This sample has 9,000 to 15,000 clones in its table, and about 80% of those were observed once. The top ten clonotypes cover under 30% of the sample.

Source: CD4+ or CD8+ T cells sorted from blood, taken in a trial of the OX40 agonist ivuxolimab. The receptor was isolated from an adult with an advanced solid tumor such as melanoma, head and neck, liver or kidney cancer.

In nucleotides, the sequence is TGTGCCAGCAGTTACCCCGACCATGAGCAGTTCTTC. The encoded protein is CASSYPDHEQFF. The rearrangement combines TRBV6-4 with TRBJ2-1, with the D segment identity uncertain. At the junction V is shortened by 5 bases and J by 8 bases, with 10 bases in between. Counted from cysteine to phenylalanine, this CDR3 has 12 amino acids. The sequence is cut down to CDR3 DNA, 36 bases in frame from base 1. CDR1 and CDR2, per the germline V gene, are MRHNA and SNTAGT.